These 23 T cell receptor beta chains were all obtained from the same sample, sequenced in a study of shared clonotypes between healthy human individuals. Naive CD8 cells, CD45RO-negative and positively selected for CCR7, excluded terminally differentiated effector memory CD45RA+ cells. Sequencing used immunoSEQ multiplex PCR; TCRdb keeps in-frame clones, though not all of them. The sample shows about 2.2 million clones, roughly 95% of them seen only once. The sequenced sample was naive CD8+ T cells from PBMCs. These receptor sequences come from a man between 18 and 35 years old in good health. Some clones in this sample may be carry-over from other donors' samples.

V and J are TRBV7-9 and TRBJ2-1; 8 bases are a match to TRBD2. The CDR3 consists of 16 residues. Germline V gene sequence: CDR1 SEHNR, CDR2 FQNEAQ (reference sequence). V shed 5 bases and J 1 base; nucleotides not matched to a gene: 7. Written as DNA, the CDR3 is TGTGCCAGCAGCGGGACTAGAGGCCGGTCCTACAATGAGCAGTTCTTC. Translated: CASSGTRGRSYNEQFF.

The DNA for the CDR3 is TGTGCCAGCAGTATTACCTACCGGGACAGGGGATTAGCTTTCTTT. The encoded protein is CASSITYRDRGLAFF. The rearrangement uses TRBV27 and TRBJ1-1; 10 positions agree with TRBD1. The CDR3 runs 15 residues. The germline V gene encodes CDR1 MNHEY and CDR2 SMNVEV (reference sequence). V was clipped by 5 bases and J by 10 bases; unmatched bases: 13.

CDR3 nucleotide sequence: TGCGCCAGCAGCTCCTTCGACCCGGACGGGGGAAATGAAAAACTGTTTTTT. Amino acid sequence: CASSSFDPDGGNEKLFF. The chain carries TRBV5-1 and TRBJ1-4; D may be TRBD1 (5 bases). This CDR3 contains 17 residues. The V end was cut by 3 bases, the J end by 5 bases, with 20 bases between. Germline V gene lookup returns CDR1 SGHRS and CDR2 YFSETQ.

The rearrangement joins TRBV7-9 to TRBJ2-7, with 10 nucleotides matching TRBD2. The trim removed 1 base at V and 4 bases at J, leaving 4 bases unmatched. This CDR3 is built from 15 residues. Per germline, CDR1 SEHNR and CDR2 FQNEAQ (reference sequence). CDR3 in amino acids: CASSLEREGRYEQYF. DNA for the CDR3: TGTGCCAGCAGCTTAGAGCGGGAGGGCAGATACGAGCAGTACTTC.

V and J are TRBV4-3 and TRBJ2-2; 9 bases align to TRBD2. V dropped 0 bases and J dropped 7; count of bases not matched to a gene: 9. Germline V CDR1 and CDR2: LGHNA, YSLEER. CDR3 length: 17 amino acids. This CDR3 is CASSQDHRGRVVGELFF. The CDR3 coding sequence is TGCGCCAGCAGCCAAGATCATCGCGGGAGGGTCGTCGGGGAGCTGTTTTTT.

The chain joins TRBV6-5 to TRBJ2-7; no reliable D call. The V gene lost 0 bases and the J gene lost 3 bases, with 9 bases spanning the gap. Germline V gives CDR1 MNHEY, CDR2 SVGAGI. The CDR3 is 14 residues long. CDR3 bases: TGTGCCAGCAGTTACTCGAGTGGGGTCTACGAGCAGTACTTC. Amino acids: CASSYSSGVYEQYF.

This chain uses TRBV6-1 with TRBJ1-2; D possibly corresponds to TRBD1 (6 bases). From germline, CDR1 is MNHNS and CDR2 SASEGT. The germline V and J ends were trimmed by 2 bases and 6 bases, with 13 bases remaining between them. The CDR3 loop spans 14 amino acids. In DNA form, the CDR3 reads TGTGCCAGCAGTGAAACCCGGACAGTAGATGGCTACACCTTC. Amino acids: CASSETRTVDGYTF.

This clone has just one count. The V call is TRBV10-2, the J call TRBJ2-5; TRBD2 might be the D (5 bases). The CDR3 loop spans 12 amino acids. Trimming took 6 bases from V and 2 from J, leaving 7 bases between them. Germline V CDR1 and CDR2: WSHSY, SAAADI. CDR3 amino acids: CASRGSQETQYF. The CDR3, as DNA: TGCGCCAGCAGAGGGAGTCAAGAGACCCAGTACTTC.

The chain links TRBV14 to TRBJ2-3; 7 bases align to TRBD2. The ends lost 1 base at V and 1 base at J; junction bases unmatched: 5. CDR3 length: 16 amino acids. Germline values: CDR1 SGHDN, CDR2 FVKESK. CDR3 in amino acids: CASSQVRAGRTDTQYF. CDR3 bases: TGTGCCAGCAGCCAAGTCCGAGCGGGACGCACAGATACGCAGTATTTT.

This sequence joins TRBV14 and TRBJ1-4; D is unresolved. CDR1 is SGHDN, CDR2 FVKESK, per germline. The ends were cut back, 2 bases at V and 3 bases at J, with 10 bases in the middle. The CDR3 length is 15 residues. The CDR3 here is CASSQFRRSNEKLFF. The DNA for the CDR3 is TGTGCCAGCAGCCAATTCCGCCGGTCTAATGAAAAACTGTTTTTT. Combining the CDR3 with reference TRBV14 and TRBJ1-4 gives the whole variable domain EAGVTQFPSHSVIEKGQTVTLRCDPISGHDNLYWYRRVMGKEIKFLLHFVKESKQDESGMPNNRFLAERTGGTYSTLKVQPAELEDSGVYFCASSQFRRSNEKLFFGSGTQLSVL.

The V gene is TRBV29-1, the J gene TRBJ1-3, with D tentatively TRBD1 (6 bases). This CDR3 comprises 12 residues. Germline loops: CDR1 SQVTM, CDR2 ANQGSEA. The ends were cut back, 7 bases at V and 2 bases at J, with 9 bases in the middle. CDR3 bases: TGCAGCGCACAGGGTGCTGGAAACACCATATATTTT. This gives the protein CSAQGAGNTIYF.

The chain recombines TRBV27 with TRBJ2-1; D gene uncertain. V was trimmed by 2 bases and J by 9 bases, leaving 8 bases between them. Germline V lookup: CDR1 MNHEY, CDR2 SMNVEV (reference sequence). The CDR3 contains 12 residues. This CDR3 is CASSLIGSEQFF. CDR3 sequence (DNA): TGTGCCAGCAGTTTAATTGGAAGTGAGCAGTTCTTC.

This rearrangement joins TRBV21-1 to TRBJ1-1; the DNA was not compared with TRBD1, the D call given in the table. TRBV21-1 has pseudogene status. The CDR3 runs to 14 residues. The CDR3: CASSKQGSNWVAFF. The CDR3 nucleotides are TGTGCCAGCAGCAAACAGGGGAGTAATTGGGTAGCTTTCTTT.

A single count supports this clone. This chain links TRBV27 with TRBJ2-3; D uncertain. Between the trimmed V and J ends, which lost 3 bases and 1 base, there was a span of 8 bases. Germline V gene data show CDR1 as MNHEY and CDR2 as SMNVEV (reference sequence). The CDR3 length is 14 residues. The CDR3, as DNA: TGTGCCAGCAGTTTGGTCGATGGCACAGATACGCAGTATTTT. Translated: CASSLVDGTDTQYF.

In its sample, this clone was seen once. The gene calls are TRBV28 and TRBJ1-2; the D is unclear. Germline loops: CDR1 MDHEN, CDR2 SYDVKM. Between the trimmed V and J ends, which lost 7 bases and 8 bases, there was a span of 14 bases. The CDR3 sequence is 12 residues long. CDR3 nucleotides: TGTGCCAGCATCAAGTTCCTCTGGGGCTACACCTTC. This gives the protein CASIKFLWGYTF.

The chain is built from TRBV4-1 and TRBJ2-7; D is undetermined. Germline V lookup: CDR1 MGHRA, CDR2 YSYEKL. CDR3 length equals 13 residues. Deletions cut 1 base from V and 4 bases from J, with 8 bases between. As DNA, the CDR3 is TGCGCCAGCAGCCAAGGCAGCAGATACGAGCAGTACTTC. This translates into CASSQGSRYEQYF.

This chain uses TRBV18 with TRBJ2-3; D possibly corresponds to TRBD2 (6 bases). The CDR3 consists of 14 residues. Trimming took 3 bases from V and 5 from J, leaving 12 bases between them. In germline, CDR1 is KGHSH, CDR2 LQKENI. The CDR3 spells CASSPEGPRDTQYF. The CDR3, as DNA: TGTGCCAGCTCACCGGAGGGTCCAAGAGATACGCAGTATTTT. The complete variable domain, with remaining parts taken from reference TRBV18 and TRBJ2-3, reads NAGVMQNPRHLVRRRGQEARLRCSPMKGHSHVYWYRQLPEEGLKFMVYLQKENIIDESGMPKERFSAEFPKEGPSILRIQQVVRGDSAAYFCASSPEGPRDTQYFGPGTRLTVL.

This clone showed up just once. This rearrangement joins TRBV6-1 to TRBJ2-7; D remains unclear. CDR1 and CDR2 from the germline V gene are MNHNS and SASEGT. The length of the CDR3 is 15 residues. The V gene lost 1 base and the J gene lost 3 bases, with 13 bases spanning the gap. The DNA of the CDR3 is TGTGCCAGCAGTGAAGATGTCGAGACCCTCTACGAGCAGTACTTC. Translating gives CASSEDVETLYEQYF.

V usage is TRBV28 and J usage is TRBJ2-2; possible D gene TRBD1, 6 bases. Germline V CDR1 and CDR2: MDHEN, SYDVKM. V lost 8 bases, J lost 7 bases, and 20 bases lay in between. The length of the CDR3 is 15 residues. The CDR3 region has the DNA TGTGCCAGCTACGAAGGCCAGGGGTATCGCGGGGAGCTGTTTTTT. Amino acids: CASYEGQGYRGELFF.

This clone occurred once. The rearrangement links TRBV20-1 to TRBJ2-7, with D possibly being TRBD1 (6 bases). The V end lost 1 base, the J end lost 6 bases, and 7 bases lay between the germline ends. This CDR3 comprises 11 residues. CDR1 and CDR2 from the germline V gene are DFQATT and SNEGSKA (reference sequence). This CDR3 reads CSARGGPEQYF. The CDR3 DNA sequence: TGCAGTGCTAGAGGGGGGCCCGAGCAGTACTTC.

The V gene is TRBV27, the J gene TRBJ2-7, with 7 positions matching TRBD1. The germline V gene encodes CDR1 MNHEY and CDR2 SMNVEV (reference sequence). This CDR3 region has 13 residues. Unmatched junction bases numbered 10, after V lost 5 bases and J lost 9 bases. DNA of the CDR3: TGTGCCAGCAGTCCGCGACAGGGATCGGGGCAGTACTTC. Translating gives CASSPRQGSGQYF.

J is TRBJ1-4 and V is TRBV19; D is undetermined. The V gene's germline CDR1 is LNHDA and CDR2 SQIVND (reference sequence). The CDR3 is made up of 14 amino acids. Trimming took off 3 bases at V and 5 bases at J, with 10 bases between the two ends. The CDR3 spells CASSIDGGNEKLFF. The CDR3 nucleotides read TGTGCCAGTAGTATTGACGGAGGGAATGAAAAACTGTTTTTT.

This clone was counted once. V usage is TRBV4-3 and J usage is TRBJ2-3; 13 bases match TRBD2. The junction had 7 bases not matched to a gene; V was cut back by 2 bases and J by 5 bases. The CDR3 length is 17 residues. The germline gives CDR1 LGHNA, CDR2 YSLEER. The DNA for the CDR3 is TGCGCCAGCAGCCAACGGACTAGCGGGAGCCCTAAAGATACGCAGTATTTT. It encodes CASSQRTSGSPKDTQYF.